Listed here are 19 T cell receptor beta chains from one sample, sequenced in a study of blood T cell repertoires in COVID-19. Profiling relied on immunoSEQ multiplex PCR, and the TCRdb table lists in-frame clones only, not all of them. The sample yields some 100,000 clones, approximately 86% seen once. Source material: PBMCs or T cells enriched from blood (not recorded which). Every receptor here comes from a woman aged 50 to 60 who had recovered from COVID-19.

The rearrangement uses TRBV2 and TRBJ2-3, with 8 nucleotides matching TRBD2. The CDR3 covers 14 residues. CDR1 is SNHLY and CDR2 is FYNNEI in the germline V gene. J lost 2 bases, V lost 6 bases, and 4 bases had no gene match. The CDR3 region is CASRLAAYTDTQYF. In DNA, the CDR3 is TGTGCCAGCAGACTAGCGGCCTACACAGATACGCAGTATTTT.

The chain couples TRBV7-2 to TRBJ2-7; the match to TRBD2 covers 7 bases. V lost 5 bases and J lost 3; bases outside the gene matches: 13. The CDR3 has 16 amino acids. Germline V gene lookup returns CDR1 SGHTA and CDR2 FQGNSA. CDR3 DNA sequence: TGTGCCAGCAGCGAGGATCGGACTAGACTCCTCTACGAGCAGTACTTC. Its protein is CASSEDRTRLLYEQYF.

CDR3 nucleotide sequence: TGTGCCAGCAGCTTGGGGGCGAATTCGATGTACGAGCAGTACTTC. It encodes CASSLGANSMYEQYF. The chain carries TRBV5-4 and TRBJ2-7; D gene uncertain. V lost 0 bases and J lost 4, with 14 bases in between. The CDR3 consists of 15 residues. CDR1 and CDR2 (germline): SGHNT, YYREEE (reference sequence).

The chain joins TRBV9 to TRBJ2-5, with 7 bases identical to TRBD2. Unmatched junction bases numbered 8, after V lost 4 bases and J lost 2 bases. The CDR3 loop spans 15 amino acids. Germline values: CDR1 SGDLS, CDR2 YYNGEE. DNA for the CDR3: TGTGCCAGCAGCCCCCGGGACTACCATCAAGAGACCCAGTACTTC. Residues: CASSPRDYHQETQYF.

This chain uses TRBV5-4 with TRBJ2-1, with TRBD1 matching 9 bases. Germline V lookup: CDR1 SGHNT, CDR2 YYREEE (reference sequence). J gave up 2 bases and V 6 bases, and 3 bases lay outside the gene matches. The CDR3 has 14 amino acids. The CDR3 coding sequence is TGTGCCAGCAACAGACAGGGGGCCTACAATGAGCAGTTCTTC. Translation: CASNRQGAYNEQFF. The full variable domain, in which reference TRBV5-4 and TRBJ2-1 provide the parts outside the CDR3, is ETGVTQSPTHLIKTRGQQVTLRCSSQSGHNTVSWYQQALGQGPQFIFQYYREEENGRGNFPPRFSGLQFPNYSSELNVNALELDDSALYLCASNRQGAYNEQFFGPGTRLTVL.

The V and J genes are TRBV9 and TRBJ2-3; D is unresolved. Trimming left V 2 bases short and J 3 bases short, with 10 bases between. This CDR3 has 14 amino acids. From germline, CDR1 is SGDLS and CDR2 YYNGEE. CDR3 sequence: CASSVSAVTDTQYF. The CDR3 nucleotides are TGTGCCAGCAGCGTTTCGGCGGTGACAGATACGCAGTATTTT.

The V gene is TRBV5-5, the J gene TRBJ2-5; 10 bases match TRBD2. This CDR3 comprises 14 residues. V gave up 2 bases and J gave up 8 bases; unmatched junction bases: 6. In germline, CDR1 is SGHKS, CDR2 YYEKEE (reference sequence). CDR3 loop: CASSLAGGPLTQYF. CDR3 in DNA: TGTGCCAGCAGCTTAGCGGGGGGGCCTTTAACCCAGTACTTC.

The V gene is TRBV3-1 (or the pseudogene TRBV3-2), the J gene TRBJ1-5; 9 bases match TRBD1. The CDR3 runs 17 residues. V lost 3 bases and J lost 2; bases outside the gene matches: 8. Germline CDR1 reads LGHDT; CDR2 reads YNNKEL (reference sequence). The CDR3 DNA reads as TGTGCCAGCAGCCAGACCGGGACAGGGTGGGGCAATCAGCCCCAGCATTTT. It codes for CASSQTGTGWGNQPQHF.

The chain is built from TRBV7-3 and TRBJ2-7, with D perhaps matching TRBD1 (5 bases). From germline, CDR1 is SGHTA and CDR2 FQGTGA. Between the trimmed V and J ends, which lost 2 bases and 1 base, there was a span of 15 bases. The length of the CDR3 is 16 residues. In nucleotides, the CDR3 is TGTGCCAGCAGCTTACAGGGATCTTCTAGTTCCTACGAGCAGTACTTC. This gives the protein CASSLQGSSSSYEQYF.

The J gene is TRBJ1-5, the V gene TRBV24-1; perhaps TRBD1 as D (6 bases). Germline CDR1 KGHDR, CDR2 SFDVKD. The CDR3 contains 14 residues. The ends were cut back, 9 bases at V and 3 bases at J, with 14 bases in the middle. CDR3 residues: CATQEAGANQPQHF. CDR3 DNA sequence: TGTGCCACCCAAGAGGCAGGGGCCAATCAGCCCCAGCATTTT.

The CDR3: CSVMSSTYNEQFF. The DNA for the CDR3 is TGCAGCGTTATGTCTAGCACCTACAATGAGCAGTTCTTC. This chain joins TRBV29-1 and TRBJ2-1; D perhaps matches TRBD2 (5 bases). Germline CDR1 is SQVTM and CDR2 is ANQGSEA. The CDR3 consists of 13 residues. Trimming left V 5 bases short and J 2 bases short, with 10 bases between.

Concerning this clone itself: Germline is not matched at one junction end, which may reflect a read error. V gene TRBV12-3 or TRBV12-4 combines with J gene TRBJ1-2, with 7 positions matching TRBD1. The CDR3 covers 11 residues. The CDR3 here is CASSTGERTSF. For the CDR3, the DNA is TGTGCCAGCAGTACAGGGGAACGGACCTCCTTC.

This clone was detected once. The chain is built from TRBV3-1 (or the pseudogene TRBV3-2) and TRBJ2-6; TRBD1 matches 7 bases. The CDR3 contains 17 residues. Germline CDR1 reads LGHDT; CDR2 reads YNNKEL (reference sequence). The junction had 6 bases not matched to a gene; V was cut back by 4 bases and J by 0 bases. CDR3 amino acids: CASSLRGRNSGANVLTF. Written as DNA, the CDR3 is TGTGCCAGCAGCCTTAGGGGGCGGAACTCTGGGGCCAACGTCCTGACTTTC.

This sequence joins TRBV28 and TRBJ1-5, with 9 bases identical to TRBD1. The junction had 9 bases not matched to a gene; V was cut back by 6 bases and J by 6 bases. The germline V gene has CDR1 MDHEN and CDR2 SYDVKM. The CDR3 contains 15 residues. CDR3 residues: CASSTGQGVGQPQHF. The CDR3 DNA is TGTGCCAGCAGCACGGGACAGGGAGTAGGTCAGCCCCAGCATTTT.

The chain employs TRBV13 and TRBJ2-3; perhaps TRBD2 as D (7 bases). Germline V gene data show CDR1 as PRHDT and CDR2 as FYEKMQ (reference sequence). Trimming shortened V by 1 base and J by 7 bases, and 27 bases separated the two germline ends. The CDR3 length is 19 residues. This CDR3 reads CASSLVGGALTARLYTQYF. Here the CDR3 DNA reads TGTGCCAGCAGCTTAGTAGGGGGGGCCCTGACTGCCAGATTGTATACGCAGTATTTT.

The chain uses TRBV28 and TRBJ2-1; 8 nucleotides agree with TRBD1. The CDR3 is 16 amino acids. V shed 5 bases, J shed 0 bases, and the junction held 6 bases outside the gene matches. CDR1 and CDR2 (germline): MDHEN, SYDVKM. CDR3 region: CASSPWTGSSYNEQFF. CDR3 DNA sequence: TGTGCCAGCAGTCCATGGACAGGGAGCTCCTACAATGAGCAGTTCTTC. The complete variable domain, with remaining parts taken from reference TRBV28 and TRBJ2-1, reads DVKVTQSSRYLVKRTGEKVFLECVQDMDHENMFWYRQDPGLGLRLIYFSYDVKMKEKGDIPEGYSVSREKKERFSLILESASTNQTSMYLCASSPWTGSSYNEQFFGPGTRLTVL.

This chain links TRBV20-1 with TRBJ2-5; 12 nucleotides align to TRBD1. CDR1 DFQATT and CDR2 SNEGSKA come from the germline V gene (reference sequence). The CDR3 covers 15 residues. Unmatched junction bases numbered 6, after V lost 3 bases and J lost 4 bases. The DNA of the CDR3 is TGCAGTGCTAGTCCCGGGACAGGGGGCGCAGAGACCCAGTACTTC. This translates into CSASPGTGGAETQYF.

Here the CDR3 reads CASSLSGTNGNEQFF. The CDR3 DNA reads TGTGCCAGTAGTCTCTCCGGGACAAACGGGAATGAGCAGTTCTTC. The chain joins TRBV19 to TRBJ2-1; perhaps TRBD1 as D (6 bases). V lost 5 bases and J lost 7, with 18 bases in between. The CDR3 covers 15 residues. The germline V gene has CDR1 LNHDA and CDR2 SQIVND (reference sequence).

The chain combines TRBV30 with TRBJ1-1; D might be TRBD1 (5 bases). The CDR3 length is 16 residues. Germline CDR1 reads GTSNPN; CDR2 reads SVGIG (reference sequence). V was pared by 4 bases and J by 4 bases, with 22 bases between. The CDR3 reads CAWIIIGGRKGTEAFF. In DNA, the CDR3 is TGTGCCTGGATCATCATCGGGGGAAGAAAGGGCACTGAAGCTTTCTTT.